The next 16 T cell receptor beta chains were all read from a single sample in a study of blood T cells in healthy people across ages (dated by TCRdb to the mid-2010s). The method was 5' RACE. TCRdb records Illumina HiSeq 2500 as the sequencer. A second PCR of about 7 to 12 cycles was performed with a sample-barcoded 5' primer and a J-beta primer mix. TCRdb's own reprocessing of the public reads used fastp at Q25 and MiXCR and kept productive beta chains. CDR3 protein duplicates are merged, each entry listing the most common genes and DNA. This sample comprises more than 1,000,000 distinct CDR3 sequences, about 25% of them detected only once. In total, the top ten clones hold less than 0.85% of the sample. This sample was also put to use in a study of T cells of mothers and their children.

The sequencing sample was made of blood. The receptor set was obtained from a girl aged 2 to 9 in good health.

This rearrangement joins TRBV20-1 to TRBJ1-6; no definite D call. V was trimmed by 6 bases and J by 7 bases, leaving 10 bases between them. Germline loops: CDR1 DFQATT, CDR2 SNEGSKA (reference sequence). The CDR3 totals 12 residues. This chain's CDR3 is CSAPTENSPLHF. CDR3 bases: TGCAGTGCCCCAACCGAGAATTCACCCCTCCACTTT.

The chain combines TRBV9 with TRBJ2-1; D perhaps matches TRBD2 (6 bases). CDR1 and CDR2 from the germline V gene are SGDLS and YYNGEE. This CDR3 has 17 residues. Trimming took off 4 bases at V and 8 bases at J, with 25 bases between the two ends. CDR3 in DNA: TGTGCCAGCAGCCCCACCATCACTAGCTACATTACGGATGAGCAGTTCTTC. This codes for CASSPTITSYITDEQFF.

The V gene is TRBV5-1, the J gene TRBJ2-5; 7 bases are a match to TRBD1. The V gene end was trimmed by 4 bases and the J gene end by 3 bases; junction bases not matched to a gene: 12. The CDR3 is made up of 16 amino acids. Germline CDR1 is SGHRS and CDR2 is YFSETQ. The CDR3 region has the DNA TGCGCCAGCAGCGAAATTACTACAGGGGCTGAAGAGACCCAGTACTTC. Residues: CASSEITTGAEETQYF.

This chain links TRBV20-1 with TRBJ2-1, with 10 bases that match TRBD2. CDR3 size: 15 residues. Trimming removed 3 bases from V and 4 bases from J; junction bases left unmatched: 6. Germline V gene sequence: CDR1 DFQATT, CDR2 SNEGSKA (reference sequence). This CDR3 is CSASLTSGAYNEQFF. DNA for the CDR3: TGCAGTGCTAGTTTAACTAGCGGGGCTTACAATGAGCAGTTCTTC.

This clonotype was detected a few times. The rearrangement links TRBV12-3 or TRBV12-4 to TRBJ2-1; D unresolved. This CDR3 has 12 residues. Trimming cost V 5 bases and J 8 bases, with 10 bases left between them. The CDR3 DNA sequence: TGTGCCAGCAGTAACACCCGGGATGAGCAGTTCTTC. This gives the protein CASSNTRDEQFF.

V gene TRBV10-3 combines with J gene TRBJ2-1; D not certain. V was clipped by 0 bases and J by 9 bases, with 9 bases between them. The CDR3 runs to 13 residues. Germline CDR1 and CDR2: ENHRY and SYGVKD. CDR3 bases: TGTGCCATCAGTGAGTCGTGGCAAGGTGAGCAGTTCTTC. Its translation is CAISESWQGEQFF.

The V call is TRBV7-9, the J call TRBJ2-1; 10 bases fit TRBD2. There are 18 residues in the CDR3. The J segment lost 4 bases and the V segment lost 1 base, leaving 10 bases of the junction unmatched. In germline, CDR1 is SEHNR, CDR2 FQNEAQ (reference sequence). As DNA, the CDR3 is TGTGCCAGCAGCTTAGGACTAGCGGGTGCGAGTGCATACAATGAGCAGTTCTTC. Its translation: CASSLGLAGASAYNEQFF.

In its sample, this clonotype was seen a few times. The chain links TRBV5-1 to TRBJ2-6; 9 positions agree with TRBD1. There are 18 residues in the CDR3. CDR1 is SGHRS, CDR2 YFSETQ, per germline. The junction had 12 bases not matched to a gene; V was cut back by 4 bases and J by 4 bases. DNA of the CDR3: TGCGCCAGCAGCAATTATGGGACAGGGCGGTCCGGGGCCAACGTCCTGACTTTC. Protein product: CASSNYGTGRSGANVLTF.

This clonotype has just a few counts. The chain employs TRBV12-3 or TRBV12-4 and TRBJ1-5; D call uncertain. V was clipped by 5 bases and J by 2 bases, with 10 bases between them. The CDR3 is 14 amino acids. The CDR3 nucleotides read TGTGCCAGCAGTATCATCGACGGCAATCAGCCCCAGCATTTT. It codes for CASSIIDGNQPQHF.

This clonotype has a handful of counts. The rearrangement links TRBV20-1 to TRBJ2-5; TRBD2 agrees at 7 bases. The length of the CDR3 is 14 residues. V was clipped by 3 bases and J by 4 bases; unmatched bases: 8. The germline V gene encodes CDR1 DFQATT and CDR2 SNEGSKA (reference sequence). CDR3 DNA sequence: TGCAGTGCTAGGGAACTAGCGTTCCGAGAGACCCAGTACTTC. This encodes CSARELAFRETQYF.

This chain joins TRBV7-9 and TRBJ2-5; 11 nucleotides line up with TRBD2. Germline values: CDR1 SEHNR, CDR2 FQNEAQ (reference sequence). The V gene end was trimmed by 3 bases and the J gene end by 5 bases; junction bases not matched to a gene: 5. The CDR3 runs to 15 residues. The CDR3 loop reads CASSLATSGAETQYF. As DNA, the CDR3 is TGTGCCAGCAGCTTGGCGACTAGCGGGGCGGAGACCCAGTACTTC.

This clonotype was detected once. This chain uses TRBV7-2 with TRBJ2-1; 7 bases are a match to TRBD1. Germline assignment: CDR1 SGHTA and CDR2 FQGNSA. V shed 1 base and J 4 bases; nucleotides not matched to a gene: 7. CDR3 length equals 16 residues. CDR3 sequence: CASSLGELQGYNEQFF. DNA of the CDR3: TGTGCCAGCAGCTTAGGGGAACTACAGGGGTACAATGAGCAGTTCTTC.

This clonotype was counted only a few times. The junction does not match germline at one end; this may be a read error. The gene calls are TRBV4-1 and TRBJ2-2; tentative D call: TRBD2 (5 bases). CDR1 is MGHRA, CDR2 YSYEKL, per germline. The CDR3 runs to 16 residues. The CDR3: CASSQGGRPNTGELFF. CDR3 DNA sequence: TGCGCCAGCAGCCAAGGAGGGCGGCCGAACACCGGAGAGCTGTTTTTT.

This CDR3 reads CASSNRPGLALSSYEQYF. The CDR3, as DNA: TGTGCCAGCAGCAACAGACCGGGACTAGCTTTAAGCTCCTACGAGCAGTACTTC. This sequence joins TRBV7-2 and TRBJ2-7, with 9 bases that match TRBD2. Germline trimming cut 5 bases from V and 0 bases from J; bases unmatched to any gene: 14. The CDR3 sequence is 18 residues long. The germline V gene has CDR1 SGHTA and CDR2 FQGNSA.

The chain has TRBV6-2 or TRBV6-3 and TRBJ2-3, with 8 bases fitting TRBD2. V was pared by 8 bases and J by 3 bases, with 7 bases of the junction left unmatched. The CDR3 extends over 14 amino acids. The germline gives CDR1 MNHEY, CDR2 SVGEGT. The CDR3 loop reads CASARSGATDTQYF. In nucleotides, the CDR3 is TGTGCCAGCGCCCGTAGCGGGGCTACAGATACGCAGTATTTT.

This clonotype was found a few times. The gene calls are TRBV4-2 and TRBJ2-5; TRBD2 might be the D (6 bases). V was cut by 2 bases and J by 4 bases, with 17 bases left in between. This CDR3 contains 16 residues. Germline assignment: CDR1 LGHNA and CDR2 YNFKEQ. The CDR3 loop is CASSQRRGVGGETQYF. CDR3 DNA sequence: TGTGCCAGCAGCCAAAGGCGGGGCGTGGGGGGAGAGACCCAGTACTTC.